A single sample gave rise to the 11 T cell receptor beta chains below, sequenced in a study of T cells in Graves' hyperthyroidism and ophthalmopathy. Researchers took RNA transcripts and amplified the TCR beta CDR3 regions from them. First-round RT-PCR targeting the TCR CDR3 was performed with the HTBI primer set. One entry per CDR3 protein, called by TCRdb with MiXCR from the multiplex PCR reads. This sample yields a few hundred thousand distinct CDR3 sequences, of which roughly 50% are seen a single time; 8.2% belongs to the top ten. Source material: peripheral blood or thyroid tissue (not recorded which). All receptors derive from a woman between 18 and 30 years old with Graves' hyperthyroidism.

This clonotype came up many times. The V gene is TRBV2, the J gene TRBJ2-5, with TRBD1 matching 7 bases. The V gene end was trimmed by 2 bases and the J gene end by 3 bases; junction bases not matched to a gene: 3. The CDR3 covers 14 residues. The germline V gene encodes CDR1 SNHLY and CDR2 FYNNEI. CDR3 sequence: CASSERRGKETQYF. The DNA for the CDR3 is TGTGCCAGCAGTGAACGCAGGGGGAAAGAGACCCAGTACTTC.

The CDR3 coding sequence is TGCGCCAGCAGCTCACAGTCAGGGCGAGGGGAGACCCAGTACTTC. Amino acids: CASSSQSGRGETQYF. This chain links TRBV5-1 with TRBJ2-5; D tentatively reads TRBD1 or TRBD2 (5 bases each). Germline CDR1 reads SGHRS; CDR2 reads YFSETQ. This CDR3 is 15 amino acids long. The V end was cut by 3 bases, the J end by 5 bases, with 17 bases between.

This clonotype has just a few counts. V is TRBV7-9 and J is TRBJ2-7; 8 bases fit TRBD1. Germline V gene data show CDR1 as SEHNR and CDR2 as FQNEAQ (reference sequence). J was trimmed by 3 bases and V by 5 bases; bases with no gene match: 6. CDR3 length equals 14 residues. The CDR3 spells CASSRWDRYYEQYF. Here the CDR3 DNA reads TGTGCCAGCAGCCGATGGGACAGGTACTACGAGCAGTACTTC. The variable domain in full, completed from reference TRBV7-9 and TRBJ2-7, reads DTGVSQNPRHKITKRGQNVTFRCDPISEHNRLYWYRQTLGQGPEFLTYFQNEAQLEKSRLLSDRFSAERPKGSFSTLEIQRTEQGDSAMYLCASSRWDRYYEQYFGPGTRLTVT.

Regarding this clonotype: This CDR3 fails to terminate in the conserved phenylalanine or tryptophan, so it likely reflects a read error. V gene TRBV12-3 or TRBV12-4 combines with J gene TRBJ1-5, with D uncertain. This CDR3 has 14 residues. Trimming took 3 bases from V and 4 from J, leaving 10 bases between them. Written as DNA, the CDR3 is TGTGCCAGCAGTTTTCAGCCGATAAATCAGCCCCAGCATCTT. Its translation is CASSFQPINQPQHL.

The sample holds many counts of this clonotype. The V gene is TRBV10-3, the J gene TRBJ1-6, with 8 bases aligning to TRBD1. V dropped 3 bases and J dropped 7; count of bases not matched to a gene: 5. Germline lookup yields CDR1 ENHRY and CDR2 SYGVKD. The CDR3 loop spans 15 amino acids. The CDR3 bases are TGTGCCATCAGTGAAAGACAGGGGCAGAATTCACCCCTCCACTTT. It is translated as CAISERQGQNSPLHF.

In the case of this clonotype: At one boundary the junction diverges from the germline segment, which might be a read error. This chain connects TRBV7-8 to TRBJ1-2; 8 nucleotides agree with TRBD1. The germline gives CDR1 SGHVS, CDR2 FQNEAQ. The CDR3 loop spans 15 amino acids. This chain's CDR3 is CASSQVPGGNYGYTF. CDR3 nucleotides: TGCGCCAGCAGCCAGGTCCCAGGGGGCAACTATGGCTACACCTTC.

This clonotype was observed once. One junction end does not reproduce the germline sequence, and a read error may be involved. V usage is TRBV2 and J usage is TRBJ2-6; 7 bases match TRBD2. This CDR3 has 14 residues. Germline-derived CDR1 and CDR2 are SNHLY and FYNNEI. CDR3 protein: CASSATPGGNVLTF. DNA for the CDR3: TGTGCCAGCAGTGCGACCCCGGGGGGCAACGTCCTGACTTTC.

In regard to this clonotype: The CDR3 ends on some other residue instead of the conserved phenylalanine or tryptophan, so this is likely a read error. CDR3 sequence (DNA): TGTGCCAGTAAGAGGGCAGGGACGATTTTCACTGAAGCTTTCTGT. Protein: CASKRAGTIFTEAFC. The chain couples TRBV19 to TRBJ1-1; tentatively, D is TRBD1 (5 bases). This CDR3 contains 15 residues. The germline V and J ends were trimmed by 7 bases and 4 bases, with 19 bases remaining between them. The V gene's germline CDR1 is LNHDA and CDR2 SQIVND (reference sequence).

This clonotype was counted ten times or more. The chain combines TRBV29-1 with TRBJ1-6, with TRBD1 matching over 7 bases. The CDR3 contains 14 residues. CDR1 SQVTM and CDR2 ANQGSEA come from the germline V gene. Unmatched junction bases numbered 9, after V lost 6 bases and J lost 7 bases. The CDR3 here is CSVSSGTANSPLHF. DNA for the CDR3: TGCAGCGTATCCTCCGGGACAGCCAATTCACCCCTCCACTTT.

This clonotype was counted a few times. The rearrangement uses TRBV24-1 and TRBJ2-7; perhaps TRBD1 as D (5 bases). CDR3 length equals 13 residues. V was shortened by 11 bases and J by 0 bases, with 13 bases between the two germline ends. Germline lookup yields CDR1 KGHDR and CDR2 SFDVKD. The DNA for the CDR3 is TGTGCCAGCAGGCAGGGCAGCTCCTACGAGCAGTACTTC. It translates to CASRQGSSYEQYF.

The chain joins TRBV2 to TRBJ1-2; maybe TRBD1 (6 bases). V lost 6 bases and J lost 8, with 16 bases in between. CDR1 SNHLY and CDR2 FYNNEI come from the germline V gene. The CDR3 consists of 13 residues. The DNA for the CDR3 is TGTGCCAGCAGACAACAGGGAGTAAGGGGCTACACCTTC. Translating gives CASRQQGVRGYTF. The variable domain in full, with the rest retrieved from reference TRBV2 and TRBJ1-2, is EPEVTQTPSHQVTQMGQEVILRCVPISNHLYFYWYRQILGQKVEFLVSFYNNEISEKSEIFDDQFSVERPDGSNFTLKIRSTKLEDSAMYFCASRQQGVRGYTFGSGTRLTVV.